These T cell receptor beta chains were read from a single sample in a study of OX40 agonist ivuxolimab in advanced cancers. Libraries were prepared by immunoSEQ multiplex PCR; TCRdb keeps only in-frame clonotypes and omits some of them. In the table there are about 96,000 clones, roughly 80% of which are singletons. The specimen was CD4+ or CD8+ T cells sorted from blood, collected in a trial of the OX40 agonist ivuxolimab. The receptors were gathered from an adult with an advanced solid tumor such as melanoma, head and neck, liver or kidney cancer. CDR3s include the opening cysteine and the closing phenylalanine or tryptophan. D genes are given only for firm matches.

cdr3_aa d_call v_call cdr3_length j_call
CASSPTGANSPLHF TRBD1 TRBV27 14 TRBJ1-6
CASSPHNEQFF . TRBV7-2 11 TRBJ2-1
CASSFGGGEYNEQFF TRBD2 TRBV11-3 15 TRBJ2-1
CASSIRDEGTEAFF . TRBV18 14 TRBJ1-1
CASNGADTQYF . TRBV2 11 TRBJ2-3
CASSQAAQPGTEAFF . TRBV4-1 15 TRBJ1-1
CASSLGGTNYGYTF . TRBV5-1 14 TRBJ1-2
CASSFDRARTDTQYF TRBD1 TRBV14 15 TRBJ2-3
CASSFGGGAFF . TRBV5-6 11 TRBJ1-1
CASSQDVSQGHYEQYF . TRBV4-3 16 TRBJ2-7
CASSVGDSLAGVYEQYF TRBD2 TRBV9 17 TRBJ2-7
CASSPRTDYLSGANVLTF . TRBV18 18 TRBJ2-6
CASSNPSGRDTGELFF TRBD2 TRBV4-1 16 TRBJ2-2
CASSLGLGGPAFF . TRBV11-2 13 TRBJ1-1
CAWSEGGGTEAFF . TRBV30 13 TRBJ1-1
CASSSAGTEIYEQYF TRBD1 TRBV7-2 15 TRBJ2-7
CASSQLAGGEQFF TRBD2 TRBV14 13 TRBJ2-1
CASSLPAPSYNEQFF . TRBV5-4 15 TRBJ2-1
CASSPGLAATWTQYF TRBD2 TRBV5-6 15 TRBJ2-3
CASSTKPGTAGANGYTF TRBD1 TRBV7-3 17 TRBJ1-2
CASLPWDSIQETQYF TRBD1 TRBV7-6 15 TRBJ2-5
CASSHTVGQATPNRKNIQYF . TRBV4-3 20 TRBJ2-4
CASSVASGVGYEQYF TRBD2 TRBV9 15 TRBJ2-7
CATLSKTKPYEQYF . TRBV19 14 TRBJ2-7
CASSPTGGARRTEAFF . TRBV7-3 16 TRBJ1-1
CAGGGLGNEQFF . TRBV10-3 12 TRBJ2-1
CASSRPRDGLQYF . TRBV6-6 13 TRBJ2-7
CASSQGPDRGRGANVLTF TRBD1 TRBV14 18 TRBJ2-6
CASSVGLGTEQFF . TRBV9 13 TRBJ2-1
CASSAPGQGNTEAFF . TRBV2 15 TRBJ1-1
CASSLRRLPSTDTQYF . TRBV27 16 TRBJ2-3
CASSPSWGSNEQYF . TRBV9 14 TRBJ2-7
CASSLGLAKYNEQFF TRBD2 TRBV6-5 15 TRBJ2-1
CASSEWGAQPQHF . TRBV6-1 13 TRBJ1-5
CASSVAPGHYGYTF . TRBV9 14 TRBJ1-2
CASSLAVTGTAGELFF . TRBV7-2 16 TRBJ2-2
CASSLEVREDYGYTF . TRBV5-6 15 TRBJ1-2
CASSFGTSFSYEQYF TRBD2 TRBV5-1 15 TRBJ2-7
CASLGVTNREETQYF . TRBV7-9 15 TRBJ2-5
CASSPTKGSHEQFF . TRBV7-3 14 TRBJ2-1
CASSLSNFHATNEKLFF . TRBV11-2 17 TRBJ1-4
CASSYTGPNQPQHF . TRBV11-2 14 TRBJ1-5
CASSFRVTTEAFF . TRBV27 13 TRBJ1-1
CATTGSTEAFF . TRBV6-5 11 TRBJ1-1
CASSSGTSVYNEQFF TRBD2 TRBV2 15 TRBJ2-1
CASSPPWQDSWEQYF . TRBV18 15 TRBJ2-7
CASSEWAEAFF . TRBV2 11 TRBJ1-1
CATSRDLVSRENYGYTF . TRBV15 17 TRBJ1-2